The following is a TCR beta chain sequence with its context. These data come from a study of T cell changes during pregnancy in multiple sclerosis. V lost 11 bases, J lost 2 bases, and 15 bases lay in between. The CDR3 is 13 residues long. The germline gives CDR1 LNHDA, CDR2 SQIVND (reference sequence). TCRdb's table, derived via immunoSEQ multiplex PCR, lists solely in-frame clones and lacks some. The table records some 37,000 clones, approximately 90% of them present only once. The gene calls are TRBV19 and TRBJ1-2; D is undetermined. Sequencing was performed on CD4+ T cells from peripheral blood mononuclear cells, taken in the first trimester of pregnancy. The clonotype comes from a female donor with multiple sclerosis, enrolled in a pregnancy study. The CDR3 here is CAPFEGLNYGYTF. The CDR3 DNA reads TGTGCCCCATTTGAGGGTTTGAACTATGGCTACACCTTC.